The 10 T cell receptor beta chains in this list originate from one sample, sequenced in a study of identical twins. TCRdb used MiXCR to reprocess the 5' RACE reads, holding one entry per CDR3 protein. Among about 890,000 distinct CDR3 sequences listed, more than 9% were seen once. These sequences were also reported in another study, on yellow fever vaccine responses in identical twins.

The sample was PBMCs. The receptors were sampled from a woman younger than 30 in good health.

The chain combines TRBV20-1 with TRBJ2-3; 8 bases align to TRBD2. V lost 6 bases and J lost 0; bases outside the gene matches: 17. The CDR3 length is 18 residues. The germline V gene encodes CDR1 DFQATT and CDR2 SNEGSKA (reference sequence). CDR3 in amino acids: CSAEAPADLAGSTDTQYF. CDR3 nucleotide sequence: TGCAGTGCGGAAGCGCCAGCGGACCTAGCGGGTAGCACAGATACGCAGTATTTT.

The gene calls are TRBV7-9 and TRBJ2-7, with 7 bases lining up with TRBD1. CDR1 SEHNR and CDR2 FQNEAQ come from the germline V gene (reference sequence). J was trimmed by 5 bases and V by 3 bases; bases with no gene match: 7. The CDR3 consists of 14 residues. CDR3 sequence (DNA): TGTGCCAGCAGCTTTAACAGGGGCCGGGACGAGCAGTACGTC. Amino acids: CASSFNRGRDEQYV.

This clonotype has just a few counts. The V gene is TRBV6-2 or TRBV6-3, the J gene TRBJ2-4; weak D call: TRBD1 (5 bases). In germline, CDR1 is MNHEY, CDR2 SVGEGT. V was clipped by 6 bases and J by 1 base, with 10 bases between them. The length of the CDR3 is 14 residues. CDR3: CASSDPGAKNIQYF. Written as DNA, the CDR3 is TGTGCCAGCAGCGACCCAGGGGCCAAAAACATTCAGTACTTC.

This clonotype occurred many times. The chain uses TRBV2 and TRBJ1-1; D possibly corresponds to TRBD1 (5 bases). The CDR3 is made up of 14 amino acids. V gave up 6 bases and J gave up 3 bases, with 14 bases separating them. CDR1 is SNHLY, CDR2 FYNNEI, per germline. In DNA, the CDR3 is TGTGCCAGCAGCATGGGGGGATATCACACTGAAGCTTTCTTT. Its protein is CASSMGGYHTEAFF.

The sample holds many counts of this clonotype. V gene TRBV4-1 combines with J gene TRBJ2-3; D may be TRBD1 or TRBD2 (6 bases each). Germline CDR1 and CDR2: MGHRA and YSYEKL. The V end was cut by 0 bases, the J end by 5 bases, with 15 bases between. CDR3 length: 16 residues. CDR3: CASSQDRARGGDTQYF. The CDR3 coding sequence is TGCGCCAGCAGCCAAGATCGGGCCAGGGGAGGAGATACGCAGTATTTT.

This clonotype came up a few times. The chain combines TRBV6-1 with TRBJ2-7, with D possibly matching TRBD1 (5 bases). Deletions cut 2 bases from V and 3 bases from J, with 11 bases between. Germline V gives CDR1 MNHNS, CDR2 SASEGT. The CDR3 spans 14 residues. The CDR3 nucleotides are TGTGCCAGCAGTGAACGCCCAGGGAACTACGAGCAGTACGTC. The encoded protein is CASSERPGNYEQYV.

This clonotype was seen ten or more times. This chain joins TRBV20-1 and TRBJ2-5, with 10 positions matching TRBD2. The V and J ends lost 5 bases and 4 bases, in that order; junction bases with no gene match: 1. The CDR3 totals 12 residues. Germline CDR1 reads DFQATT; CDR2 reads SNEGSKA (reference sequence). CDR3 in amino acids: CSALAGAETQYF. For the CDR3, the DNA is TGCAGTGCTCTAGCGGGAGCAGAGACCCAGTACTTC.

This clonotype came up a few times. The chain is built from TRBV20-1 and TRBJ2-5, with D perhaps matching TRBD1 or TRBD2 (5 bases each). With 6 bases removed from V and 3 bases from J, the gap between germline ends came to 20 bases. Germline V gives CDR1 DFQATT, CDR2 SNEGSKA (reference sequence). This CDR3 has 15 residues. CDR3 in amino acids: CSAPDSGTGKETQYF. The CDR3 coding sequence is TGCAGTGCCCCCGACTCCGGGACGGGGAAAGAGACCCAGTACTTC.

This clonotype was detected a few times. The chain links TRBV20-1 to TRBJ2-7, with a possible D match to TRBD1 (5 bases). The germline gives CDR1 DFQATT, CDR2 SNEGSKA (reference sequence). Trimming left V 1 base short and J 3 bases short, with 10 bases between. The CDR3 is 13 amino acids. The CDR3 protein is CSARGVQGYEQYV. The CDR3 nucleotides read TGCAGTGCTAGAGGGGTGCAGGGCTACGAGCAGTACGTC.

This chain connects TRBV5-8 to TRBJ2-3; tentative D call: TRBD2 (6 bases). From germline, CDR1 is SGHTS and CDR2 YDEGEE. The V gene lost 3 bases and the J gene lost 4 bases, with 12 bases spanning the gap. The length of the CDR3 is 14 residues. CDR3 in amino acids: CASSWSSVADTQYF. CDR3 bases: TGTGCCAGCAGCTGGTCTAGCGTGGCAGATACGCAGTATTTT.